This T cell receptor beta chain was found in a study of blood T cell repertoires in COVID-19 (dated by TCRdb to about 2020). Context from the whole study: The collaborator samples originated in the United States, Italy and Spain and spanned the acute and convalescent phases of COVID-19. The prospective study material was composed of cDNA or gDNA derived from T cells, B-cell-depleted T cells, or PBMCs. The dataset comprised deeply sampled blood TCRbeta repertoires from subjects exposed to, actively infected with, or recovered from COVID-19. The repertoires were released in a freely available public database meant as a resource for research on the immune response to SARS-CoV-2. The samples were drawn from two sources: the first 160 participants of the ongoing ImmuneRACE study, and fewer than 1,500 subjects contributed by 6 global collaborators. Nearly every sample came with metadata listing a de-identified subject ID, COVID-19 status, age in years and sex. Where available, HLA class I and class II types were obtained from metadata supplied by the sample provider rather than from assay-based typing. General findings and caveats noted by the study authors: The amount of clinical and demographic metadata varied by source and participant and was provided uncurated.

Whole blood was collected in K2EDTA tubes by collaborating institutions according to the institutions' own protocols. For TCRbeta analysis, collaborators shipped samples in one of three forms: frozen whole blood, isolated PBMCs, or DNA extracted from either of those sample types. Regarding this clone: There is no known antigen for this receptor. No qualities accompany the bases; no much larger clone lies one base away.

The immunoSEQ Assay, a bias-controlled multiplex PCR, was used to amplify TCRbeta CDR3 regions from genomic DNA. In the paper's pipeline: Nucleated cell counts per sample were estimated from amplification of reference gene primers within the assay. To quantify the absolute abundance of each unique TCRbeta CDR3 rearrangement, sequence reads were collapsed and filtered. For each sample, productive Simpson clonality was calculated as the square root of Simpson's diversity index across productive rearrangements. The source is immuneACCESS, and TCRdb retained only in-frame sequences with V and J called. Part of the clones is not carried over; for the studies checked, unresolved V genes explain less than half of this, and the remainder is unexplained. V, J and clone size derive from that table, while D and trimming were established from the DNA sequence. This sample comprises some 120,000 clones, about 84% of them detected only once. The ten largest clones represent 12% of the sample.

The clonotype was recovered from a woman in her sixties with acute or convalescent COVID-19. Source material: peripheral blood.

The nucleotide sequence is TGTGCCAGCAGCTTAGAACTTGCAGGGGCGGGCGAGCAGTACTTC. Translated, this gives CASSLELAGAGEQYF. In this chain, TRBV7-6 is recombined with TRBJ2-7; TRBD1 might be the D gene, on 6 matching bases. The germline V gene provides CDR1 SGHVS and CDR2 FNYEAQ. The CDR3 spans 15 residues, from the cysteine through the phenylalanine. The only DNA kept is the CDR3, 45 bases in frame from the first base. V was cut back by 1 base and J by 6 bases, leaving a gap of 16 bases between them.